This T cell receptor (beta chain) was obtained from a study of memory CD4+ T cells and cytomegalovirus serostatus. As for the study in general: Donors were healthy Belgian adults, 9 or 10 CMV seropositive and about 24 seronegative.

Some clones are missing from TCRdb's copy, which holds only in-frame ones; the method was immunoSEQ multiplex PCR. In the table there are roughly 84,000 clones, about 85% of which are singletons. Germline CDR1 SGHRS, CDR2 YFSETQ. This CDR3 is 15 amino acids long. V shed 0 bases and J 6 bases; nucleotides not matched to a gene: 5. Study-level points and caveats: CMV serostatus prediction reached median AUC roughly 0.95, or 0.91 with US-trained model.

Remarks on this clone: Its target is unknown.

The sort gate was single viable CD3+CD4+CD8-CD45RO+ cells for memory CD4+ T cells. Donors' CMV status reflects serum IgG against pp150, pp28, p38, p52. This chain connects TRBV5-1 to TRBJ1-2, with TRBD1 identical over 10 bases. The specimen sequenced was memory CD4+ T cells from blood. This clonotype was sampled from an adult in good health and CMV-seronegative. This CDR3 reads CASSLDPGTGDGYTF. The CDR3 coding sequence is TGCGCCAGCAGCTTGGACCCCGGGACAGGGGATGGCTACACCTTC.